These 28 T cell receptor beta chains share one sample of origin, sequenced in a study of control samples from healthy donors and cancer patients. Measured with immunoSEQ multiplex PCR; TCRdb has only the in-frame clones, and not every one. Of 90,000 to 150,000 clones detected, around 88% appear once; the ten largest clones hold approximately 3.2%. Sequencing was performed on blood. The receptors were sampled from a man aged 35 to 55 in good health.

V gene TRBV5-1 combines with J gene TRBJ2-6; a possible D gene is TRBD1 (5 bases). Germline loops: CDR1 SGHRS, CDR2 YFSETQ. V lost 2 bases and J lost 0, with 6 bases in between. This CDR3 has 15 residues. The DNA for the CDR3 is TGCGCCAGCAGCTTCCAGGGCTCTGGGGCCAACGTCCTGACTTTC. This sequence encodes CASSFQGSGANVLTF. The whole variable domain, remainder taken from reference TRBV5-1 and TRBJ2-6, is KAGVTQTPRYLIKTRGQQVTLSCSPISGHRSVSWYQQTPGQGLQFLFEYFSETQRNKGNFPGRFSGRQFSNSRSEMNVSTLELGDSALYLCASSFQGSGANVLTFGAGSRLTVL.

This chain links TRBV6-5 with TRBJ1-1; 7 positions agree with TRBD1. Trimming at V came to 6 bases and at J to 4 bases, leaving 11 bases not matched to a gene. This CDR3 spans 15 amino acids. Germline values: CDR1 MNHEY, CDR2 SVGAGI. CDR3 nucleotides: TGTGCCAGCAGATCTAGACAGGGATCGGGCACTGAAGCTTTCTTT. It specifies CASRSRQGSGTEAFF.

The chain has TRBV7-2 and TRBJ2-2; TRBD1 matches 8 bases. CDR3 length: 15 amino acids. V gave up 6 bases and J gave up 1 base; unmatched junction bases: 4. CDR1 SGHTA and CDR2 FQGNSA come from the germline V gene. CDR3 protein: CASSQDRGNTGELFF. The CDR3 bases are TGTGCCAGCAGTCAAGACAGGGGGAACACCGGGGAGCTGTTTTTT.

This chain joins TRBV5-1 and TRBJ1-2; TRBD1 is a possible D gene (6 bases). Germline V gene sequence: CDR1 SGHRS, CDR2 YFSETQ. This CDR3 region has 13 residues. V was trimmed by 0 bases and J by 8 bases, leaving 11 bases between them. The CDR3 spells CASSLAGAVGYTF. DNA of the CDR3: TGCGCCAGCAGCTTGGCAGGGGCGGTAGGCTACACCTTC.

V usage is TRBV7-2 and J usage is TRBJ1-5, with 7 positions matching TRBD1. This CDR3 contains 14 residues. The germline V gene encodes CDR1 SGHTA and CDR2 FQGNSA. Trimming at V came to 7 bases and at J to 7 bases, leaving 10 bases not matched to a gene. In DNA form, the CDR3 reads TGTGCCAGCACGCGACAGGGTGAAGGGCAGCCCCAGCATTTT. It yields the protein CASTRQGEGQPQHF.

V is TRBV2 and J is TRBJ1-4; D not certain. Between the trimmed V and J ends, which lost 11 bases and 4 bases, there was a span of 14 bases. Germline V CDR1 and CDR2: SNHLY, FYNNEI. This CDR3 is built from 13 residues. The CDR3 bases are TGTGCCTCTCGATCCAGTCTTAATGAAAAACTGTTTTTT. It codes for CASRSSLNEKLFF.

This clone was detected only a few times. The chain links TRBV11-3 to TRBJ2-1, with D possibly called TRBD1 or TRBD2 (6 bases each). The V and J ends lost 5 bases and 7 bases respectively, with 15 bases between them. CDR3 length: 14 amino acids. Germline CDR1 SGHNT, CDR2 YENEEA. The CDR3 DNA follows: TGTGCCAGCAGCGTTTCCGGGGGCCTTAATGAGCAGTTCTTC. The encoded protein is CASSVSGGLNEQFF.

V and J are TRBV10-2 and TRBJ2-1; TRBD2 aligns across 8 bases. Germline lookup yields CDR1 WSHSY and CDR2 SAAADI. Trimming at V came to 6 bases and at J to 3 bases, leaving 7 bases not matched to a gene. The CDR3 runs 15 residues. The CDR3 loop is CASSRTSGNYNEQFF. CDR3 nucleotides: TGCGCCAGCAGCCGAACTAGCGGAAACTACAATGAGCAGTTCTTC.

This rearrangement joins TRBV5-4 to TRBJ2-3; possible D gene TRBD2, 5 bases. The germline V gene has CDR1 SGHNT and CDR2 YYREEE (reference sequence). The length of the CDR3 is 14 residues. With 0 bases removed from V and 2 bases from J, the gap between germline ends came to 7 bases. CDR3 residues: CASSLAGDTDTQYF. The CDR3 nucleotides are TGTGCCAGCAGCTTGGCCGGGGACACAGATACGCAGTATTTT.

V is TRBV5-5 and J is TRBJ2-3, with 7 bases that match TRBD1. V lost 7 bases to trimming and J lost 2 bases; unmatched junction nucleotides: 10. CDR3 length: 15 residues. Germline V CDR1 and CDR2: SGHKS, YYEKEE (reference sequence). The CDR3 protein is CASGLTGQHTDTQYF. CDR3 DNA: TGTGCCAGCGGGTTGACGGGACAGCACACAGATACGCAGTATTTT.

In its sample, this clone was seen a few times. The V call is TRBV6-5, the J call TRBJ2-1; 10 bases line up with TRBD1. The CDR3 covers 14 residues. From germline, CDR1 is MNHEY and CDR2 SVGAGI. The V and J ends lost 6 bases and 6 bases, in that order; junction bases with no gene match: 5. The CDR3 DNA follows: TGTGCCAGCAGGGCGGGACAGGGGCCCAATGAGCAGTTCTTC. Translated, it gives CASRAGQGPNEQFF.

The chain carries TRBV6-6 and TRBJ2-2; D is perhaps TRBD1 (6 bases). The CDR3 sequence is 14 residues long. Trimming cost V 5 bases and J 6 bases, with 13 bases left between them. Germline V CDR1 and CDR2: MNHNY, SVGAGI (reference sequence). The CDR3 reads CASSRSGAAGELFF. The CDR3 DNA is TGTGCCAGCAGTCGATCAGGGGCGGCCGGGGAGCTGTTTTTT.

V usage is TRBV7-9 and J usage is TRBJ1-4; TRBD1 is a possible D gene (6 bases). Germline loops: CDR1 SEHNR, CDR2 FQNEAQ (reference sequence). Trimming removed 3 bases at V and 5 bases at J, with 10 bases between. The CDR3 runs to 14 residues. The CDR3 reads CASSLTGGNEKLFF. DNA for the CDR3: TGTGCCAGCAGCTTGACAGGAGGGAATGAAAAACTGTTTTTT.

The V gene is TRBV3-1 (or the pseudogene TRBV3-2), the J gene TRBJ1-2; D gene ambiguous. The V and J ends lost 6 bases and 0 bases respectively, with 8 bases between them. The germline CDR1 and CDR2 sequences are LGHDT and YNNKEL (reference sequence). CDR3 length equals 13 residues. DNA for the CDR3: TGTGCCAGCAGTGACGGAGCTAACTATGGCTACACCTTC. Its translation: CASSDGANYGYTF.

V and J are TRBV13 and TRBJ1-3, with D maybe TRBD1 (6 bases). Trimming took 3 bases from V and 8 from J, leaving 26 bases between them. This CDR3 contains 18 residues. Germline CDR1 PRHDT, CDR2 FYEKMQ (reference sequence). The chain's CDR3 is CASSFQPTGQKDSDTIYF. In DNA, the CDR3 is TGTGCCAGCAGCTTTCAGCCCACCGGACAGAAGGACAGTGACACCATATATTTT.

The chain employs TRBV27 and TRBJ1-1; tentative D call: TRBD1 (5 bases). The CDR3 is made up of 15 amino acids. The V end lost 3 bases, the J end lost 2 bases, and 13 bases lay between the germline ends. Germline CDR1 MNHEY, CDR2 SMNVEV (reference sequence). In DNA form, the CDR3 reads TGTGCCAGCAGTTTCTCGGCGCAGGGAAACACTGAAGCTTTCTTT. Its protein product is CASSFSAQGNTEAFF.

The gene calls are TRBV27 and TRBJ1-1; D is possibly TRBD1 (5 bases). In germline, CDR1 is MNHEY, CDR2 SMNVEV (reference sequence). This CDR3 comprises 16 residues. V shed 4 bases and J shed 1 base, with 16 bases lying between them. CDR3 sequence: CASSSLVPGRNTEAFF. Written as DNA, the CDR3 is TGTGCCAGCAGTTCGCTCGTCCCGGGACGGAACACTGAAGCTTTCTTT.

The chain has TRBV18 and TRBJ1-2; 7 bases are a match to TRBD1. Trimming cost V 3 bases and J 7 bases; bases outside gene matches: 8. Germline lookup yields CDR1 KGHSH and CDR2 LQKENI. The CDR3 covers 14 residues. Written as DNA, the CDR3 is TGTGCCAGCTCACCGACGACAGGGTTCTCTGGCTACACCTTC. Amino acids: CASSPTTGFSGYTF.

V and J are TRBV10-1 and TRBJ1-1; 7 bases are shared with TRBD1. The CDR3 loop spans 14 amino acids. The trim removed 4 bases at V and 2 bases at J, leaving 4 bases unmatched. Germline CDR1 reads WNHNN; CDR2 reads SYGVQD (reference sequence). The CDR3 here is CASSAGTVNTEAFF. The CDR3 coding sequence is TGCGCCAGCAGTGCCGGGACAGTCAACACTGAAGCTTTCTTT.

This rearrangement joins TRBV5-6 to TRBJ2-5; the D call may be TRBD1 or TRBD2 (6 bases each). CDR1 SGHDT and CDR2 YYEEEE come from the germline V gene. Trimming stripped 0 bases from V and 5 bases from J, with 14 bases between. The length of the CDR3 is 15 residues. The CDR3 DNA reads TGTGCCAGCAGCTTGGCCACGGGGGCGGCCGAGACCCAGTACTTC. Amino acids: CASSLATGAAETQYF.

The chain joins TRBV23-1 to TRBJ1-6, with D maybe TRBD1 (5 bases). TRBV23-1 is reported as an ORF; its role is uncertain. V lost 9 bases and J lost 4, with 13 bases in between. The length of the CDR3 is 14 residues. The CDR3, as DNA: TGCGCCAGTCCTCCGGGACCGTATAATTCACCCCTCCACTTT. This sequence encodes CASPPGPYNSPLHF.

This rearrangement joins TRBV6-4 to TRBJ1-1; tentatively, D is TRBD1 (5 bases). Germline loops: CDR1 MRHNA, CDR2 SNTAGT. Deletions cut 3 bases from V and 5 bases from J, with 13 bases between. The CDR3 extends over 14 amino acids. The CDR3 nucleotides read TGTGCCAGCAGTGATACCTCTAGGGGAACTGAAGCTTTCTTT. Translating gives CASSDTSRGTEAFF.

The gene calls are TRBV9 and TRBJ2-6, with a weak D call TRBD2 (7 bases). The V gene's germline CDR1 is SGDLS and CDR2 YYNGEE. The CDR3 runs to 17 residues. The V gene lost 1 base and the J gene lost 0 bases, with 11 bases spanning the gap. CDR3 DNA: TGTGCCAGCAGCGTATCGGGGGGCCCCTCTGGGGCCAACGTCCTGACTTTC. This encodes CASSVSGGPSGANVLTF.

The V call is TRBV18, the J call TRBJ2-2; 12 nucleotides agree with TRBD2. The CDR3 sequence is 19 residues long. The V segment lost 1 base and the J segment 4 bases; nucleotides outside the gene matches: 10. Germline V gene sequence: CDR1 KGHSH, CDR2 LQKENI. The CDR3 region has the DNA TGTGCCAGCTCACCACATGGTCCTAGCGGGGGGGCCGGCACCGGGGAGCTGTTTTTT. This codes for CASSPHGPSGGAGTGELFF.

The chain joins TRBV7-2 to TRBJ2-7; tentative D call: TRBD2 (6 bases). Germline-derived CDR1 and CDR2 are SGHTA and FQGNSA. V was trimmed by 5 bases and J by 5 bases, leaving 16 bases between them. CDR3 length: 14 amino acids. CDR3 coding DNA: TGTGCCAGCAGCCCGGACTACAAAAGGGACGAGCAGTACTTC. Translated: CASSPDYKRDEQYF.

This chain uses TRBV5-1 with TRBJ1-3; D gene uncertain. V lost 3 bases, J lost 0 bases, and 13 bases lay in between. Germline lookup yields CDR1 SGHRS and CDR2 YFSETQ. The CDR3 totals 16 residues. CDR3 in DNA: TGCGCCAGCAGCTCAAGCCCCGGCGACTCTGGAAACACCATATATTTT. This gives the protein CASSSSPGDSGNTIYF.

The genes are TRBV11-3 and TRBJ2-4; D not resolved. Germline CDR1 reads SGHNT; CDR2 reads YENEEA. V shed 1 base and J shed 7 bases, with 8 bases lying between them. The CDR3 extends over 13 amino acids. The DNA of the CDR3 is TGTGCCAGCAGCTTAGGAACTTCTAACATTCAGTACTTC. Translation: CASSLGTSNIQYF.

The genes are TRBV7-2 and TRBJ2-1; D is ambiguous. The ends were cut back, 2 bases at V and 8 bases at J, with 10 bases in the middle. The length of the CDR3 is 13 residues. CDR1 and CDR2 from the germline V gene are SGHTA and FQGNSA. The CDR3 DNA reads TGTGCCAGCAGCTTACGGGTCGGCGATGAGCAGTTCTTC. This gives the protein CASSLRVGDEQFF.